Listed below are T cell receptor beta chains from one sample, sequenced in a study of blood T cells in healthy people across ages. MiXCR was run by TCRdb on the 5' RACE reads, yielding one entry per CDR3 protein. The data contain 1.5 million to 2 million distinct CDR3 sequences, about two fifths of them singletons. Sequencing was carried out using blood. These receptors were collected from a human donor in good health. Each CDR3 is given without its conserved first and last residue.

J: TRBJ1-2; V: TRBV29-1; CDR3: SVAHRGGGGYT
J: TRBJ2-1; V: TRBV2; CDR3: ATVRGGGTYNEQF
J: TRBJ2-1; V: TRBV20-1; CDR3: SARGLACNEQF
J: TRBJ2-5; V: TRBV20-1; CDR3: SASPTGRGGEQY
J: TRBJ1-2; V: TRBV4-1; CDR3: ASSQEHLRDGYT
J: TRBJ1-2; V: TRBV12-3/TRBV12-4; CDR3: ASRHTAFQGPEGYT
J: TRBJ1-5; V: TRBV7-2; CDR3: ASSIERGRSQPQH
J: TRBJ2-1; V: TRBV9; CDR3: ASSVAEAGGGDEQF
J: TRBJ2-3; V: TRBV12-3/TRBV12-4; CDR3: ASSFGTSGNTDTQY
J: TRBJ1-5; V: TRBV20-1; CDR3: SARGGHGNQPQH
J: TRBJ2-1; V: TRBV10-3; CDR3: ATQQDRGLNEQF
J: TRBJ1-5; V: TRBV7-7; CDR3: ASSRRRDRHSNQPQH
J: TRBJ1-2; V: TRBV5-6; CDR3: ASTLLEDGYT
J: TRBJ2-5; V: TRBV7-2; CDR3: ASSLVPDGGTQY
J: TRBJ2-1; V: TRBV20-1; CDR3: SASGPSGGTTGEQF
J: TRBJ2-4; V: TRBV20-1; CDR3: SAPPSGTAPRERY
J: TRBJ2-3; V: TRBV6-2/TRBV6-3; CDR3: ASRQGDTQY
J: TRBJ1-1; V: TRBV25-1; CDR3: ASREYEGNTEAF
J: TRBJ1-5; V: TRBV6-1; CDR3: ASSDAGQGYQPQH
J: TRBJ1-2; V: TRBV5-4; CDR3: ASSRGTQNYGYT
J: TRBJ1-2; V: TRBV7-9; CDR3: ASSLLLQTEHYT
J: TRBJ1-1; V: TRBV9; CDR3: ASRRTDLTEAF
J: TRBJ2-3; V: TRBV5-1; CDR3: ASSFQGHFTDTQY
J: TRBJ2-7; V: TRBV15; CDR3: ATSRVGYEQY
J: NA; V: TRBV6-2/TRBV6-3; CDR3: ASSYVRGDGEQY
J: TRBJ2-4; V: TRBV11-2; CDR3: ASSARPHLLAKNIQY
J: TRBJ2-3; V: TRBV7-3; CDR3: ASSLTLAASSDTQY
J: TRBJ2-4; V: TRBV5-1; CDR3: ASSLEPGTEQY
J: TRBJ1-6; V: TRBV6-2/TRBV6-3; CDR3: ASSYQGTSPPH
J: TRBJ2-4; V: TRBV4-3; CDR3: ASSQERLAGGPAWEQY
J: TRBJ1-1; V: TRBV9; CDR3: ASSVDTGGWTTEAF
J: TRBJ2-5; V: TRBV7-9; CDR3: ASSLPLAGDQETQY